This T cell receptor (beta chain) is drawn from a study of control samples from healthy donors and cancer patients (dated by TCRdb to the early 2020s). The receptor library was made with the immunoSEQ multiplex PCR assay. TCRdb mirrors the immuneACCESS table, restricted to in-frame sequences. Some clones are absent from its copies; in checked studies, under half trace to an unresolved V gene, and the reason for the others is unknown. This sample comprises 100,000 to 150,000 clones, about nine tenths of them detected only once. The ten top clones hold 4.5% to 7% of the sample. A word on this clone: Its cognate antigen has yet to be identified. No quality values exist for individual bases; no much larger clone is one base distant.

The CDR3 contains 14 residues, cysteine and phenylalanine counted. The retained sequence is limited to the CDR3, 42 bases, with the frame set at the first base. Trimming takes 6 bases off V and 3 bases off J; junction bases not matched to a gene: 2. The germline V gene gives CDR1 as SNHLY and CDR2 as FYNNEI. The sequencing sample was made of blood. This sequence originates from a man aged 18 to 30 in good health. The sequence is built from TRBV2 and TRBJ2-2, and 9 bases in between align with TRBD1. The sequenced DNA: TGTGCCAGCAGCCGGGACAGGGACACCGGGGAGCTGTTTTTT. The encoded protein is CASSRDRDTGELFF.